This passage covers 31 T cell receptor beta chains from one sample sequenced in a study of shared clonotypes between healthy human individuals. Clones were sequenced by immunoSEQ multiplex PCR, and TCRdb holds only the in-frame ones, with some missing. The sample lists fewer than 550,000 clones, 60% to 80% seen once, with around 12% in the top ten. The sequenced material came from PBMCs. These TCRs come from a middle-aged woman in good health. Some clones in this sample may be carry-over from other donors' samples.

The V and J genes are TRBV27 and TRBJ2-3; TRBD2 matches 7 bases. Per the germline V gene, CDR1 is MNHEY and CDR2 is SMNVEV (reference sequence). V lost 6 bases to trimming and J lost 5 bases; unmatched junction nucleotides: 11. The CDR3 totals 15 residues. The CDR3 DNA follows: TGTGCCAGCAGGACCCTCGGCGGGAGAAGAGATACGCAGTATTTT. Protein: CASRTLGGRRDTQYF.

The rearrangement joins TRBV7-3 to TRBJ2-3; D gene unclear. The CDR3 has 15 residues. The ends were cut back, 8 bases at V and 4 bases at J, with 19 bases in the middle. Germline V gene lookup returns CDR1 SGHTA and CDR2 FQGTGA. Written as DNA, the CDR3 is TGTGCCAGCTCCTCGAGATGGCAGGTAGCAGATACGCAGTATTTT. Its protein is CASSSRWQVADTQYF.

The chain couples TRBV20-1 to TRBJ2-7; D is unresolved. The CDR3 covers 10 residues. V lost 3 bases and J lost 6, with 6 bases in between. Germline values: CDR1 DFQATT, CDR2 SNEGSKA (reference sequence). The CDR3 coding sequence is TGCAGTGCTAGGGGTAGCGAGCAGTACTTC. It specifies CSARGSEQYF.

V and J are TRBV6-5 and TRBJ1-5; D unresolved. CDR1 is MNHEY, CDR2 SVGAGI, per germline. Trimming took 7 bases from V and 6 from J, leaving 13 bases between them. The CDR3 totals 13 residues. In DNA form, the CDR3 reads TGTGCCAGCAATCCGGGGAACGGTCAGCCCCAGCATTTT. Its translation is CASNPGNGQPQHF.

The J gene is TRBJ2-1, the V gene TRBV28, with D unclear. This CDR3 has 14 residues. V was trimmed by 5 bases and J by 3 bases, leaving 11 bases between them. Germline CDR1 MDHEN, CDR2 SYDVKM. Written as DNA, the CDR3 is TGTGCCAGCAGTGGATTGACTGGCTACAATGAGCAGTTCTTC. Translated, it gives CASSGLTGYNEQFF. The full variable domain, completed using reference TRBV28 and TRBJ2-1, is DVKVTQSSRYLVKRTGEKVFLECVQDMDHENMFWYRQDPGLGLRLIYFSYDVKMKEKGDIPEGYSVSREKKERFSLILESASTNQTSMYLCASSGLTGYNEQFFGPGTRLTVL.

This clone appeared a single time. This sequence joins TRBV11-3 and TRBJ2-5; tentatively, D is TRBD1 (6 bases). Germline CDR1 reads SGHNT; CDR2 reads YENEEA. Deletions cut 2 bases from V and 3 bases from J, with 13 bases between. The length of the CDR3 is 15 residues. The CDR3 region is CASSLRRDTKETQYF. In DNA, the CDR3 is TGTGCCAGCAGCTTACGCCGGGACACGAAAGAGACCCAGTACTTC.

The chain employs TRBV10-2 and TRBJ2-7; tentatively, D is TRBD1 (6 bases). Germline assignment: CDR1 WSHSY and CDR2 SAAADI. V gave up 0 bases and J gave up 4 bases, with 16 bases separating them. CDR3 length equals 16 residues. This CDR3 is CASSESMGTGSYEQYF. DNA for the CDR3: TGCGCCAGCAGTGAGTCAATGGGTACAGGGAGTTACGAGCAGTACTTC.

In the case of this clone: The sample carries other DNA sequences with the same CDR3. CDR3 residues: CASSLGAGETYEQYF. Written as DNA, the CDR3 is TGCGCCAGCAGCTTGGGGGCGGGTGAGACCTACGAGCAGTACTTC. This chain connects TRBV5-1 to TRBJ2-7; D is perhaps TRBD2 (5 bases). There are 15 residues in the CDR3. With 0 bases removed from V and 2 bases from J, the gap between germline ends came to 12 bases. The germline V gene has CDR1 SGHRS and CDR2 YFSETQ.

The gene calls are TRBV7-8 and TRBJ2-1; TRBD1 matches at 10 bases. The CDR3 loop spans 15 amino acids. Germline V CDR1 and CDR2: SGHVS, FQNEAQ. Trimming at V came to 6 bases and at J to 8 bases, leaving 10 bases not matched to a gene. CDR3 amino acids: CASRGPGQGRDEQFF. The CDR3, as DNA: TGTGCCAGCAGAGGCCCGGGACAGGGGAGGGATGAGCAGTTCTTC. The whole variable domain, remainder taken from reference TRBV7-8 and TRBJ2-1, is GAGVSQSPRYKVAKRGQDVALRCDPISGHVSLFWYQQALGQGPEFLTYFQNEAQLDKSGLPSDRFFAERPEGSVSTLKIQRTQQEDSAVYLCASRGPGQGRDEQFFGPGTRLTVL.

The chain links TRBV10-3 to TRBJ2-3; D unresolved. Per the germline V gene, CDR1 is ENHRY and CDR2 is SYGVKD. Deletions cut 4 bases from V and 6 bases from J, with 5 bases between. There are 11 residues in the CDR3. The CDR3: CAISVGDTQYF. The DNA of the CDR3 is TGTGCCATCAGTGTAGGGGATACGCAGTATTTT.

V and J are TRBV7-3 and TRBJ2-1; TRBD2 matches 9 bases. The CDR3 has 20 amino acids. The V gene's germline CDR1 is SGHTA and CDR2 FQGTGA. V shed 1 base and J 6 bases; nucleotides not matched to a gene: 19. CDR3 amino acids: CASSLMEDGTSCGVCNEQFF. The CDR3 DNA sequence: TGTGCCAGCAGCTTAATGGAAGACGGGACTAGCTGCGGGGTCTGCAATGAGCAGTTCTTC.

As to this clone: A far larger clone is a single base away, which makes a read error likely. Other DNA sequences in this sample translate to the same CDR3. This chain uses TRBV11-1 with TRBJ2-7; 7 nucleotides agree with TRBD2. CDR3 length equals 15 residues. Germline values: CDR1 SGHAT, CDR2 FQDESV (reference sequence). The CDR3 loop reads CASSLAVTSSYEQYF. The CDR3 bases are TGCGCCAGCAGCTTAGCAGTGACTAGCAGCTACGAGCAGTACTTC.

This clone was seen many times. The chain carries TRBV7-6 and TRBJ2-3, with 12 positions matching TRBD1. V lost 5 bases and J lost 2; bases outside the gene matches: 8. Germline V gene lookup returns CDR1 SGHVS and CDR2 FNYEAQ. This CDR3 contains 17 residues. The CDR3 DNA reads TGTGCCAGCAGCCCGGGACAGGGGGCAGGGCCCACAGATACGCAGTATTTT. Translating it yields CASSPGQGAGPTDTQYF.

The chain combines TRBV7-2 with TRBJ2-5; TRBD2 agrees at 7 bases. The end of the DNA aligns better with TRBJ2-7, so the J call may be wrong. CDR1 is SGHTA and CDR2 is FQGNSA in the germline V gene. The CDR3 loop spans 14 amino acids. CDR3: CASSLTGLAYEQYF. CDR3 bases: TGTGCCAGCAGCTTAACAGGACTAGCCTACGAGCAGTACTTC.

For this clone: The same CDR3 also results from other DNA sequences found in this sample. This chain uses TRBV7-3 with TRBJ1-5; D is uncertain. The CDR3 runs 13 residues. The V and J ends lost 1 base and 4 bases respectively, with 5 bases between them. Germline CDR1 and CDR2: SGHTA and FQGTGA. The CDR3 reads CASSLRGNQPQHF. The CDR3 DNA is TGTGCCAGCAGCTTAAGGGGAAATCAGCCCCAGCATTTT. The full variable domain, completed using reference TRBV7-3 and TRBJ1-5, is GAGVSQTPSNKVTEKGKYVELRCDPISGHTALYWYRQSLGQGPEFLIYFQGTGAADDSGLPNDRFFAVRPEGSVSTLKIQRTERGDSAVYLCASSLRGNQPQHFGDGTRLSIL.

The chain's CDR3 is CASSQYKRTGTMNTEAFF. Here the CDR3 DNA reads TGTGCCAGCAGCCAATACAAAAGGACAGGGACCATGAACACTGAAGCTTTCTTT. The V call is TRBV7-9, the J call TRBJ1-1, with 8 bases identical to TRBD1. The CDR3 spans 18 residues. The V gene end was trimmed by 5 bases and the J gene end by 0 bases; junction bases not matched to a gene: 14. Germline V gene sequence: CDR1 SEHNR, CDR2 FQNEAQ (reference sequence).

The gene calls are TRBV11-2 and TRBJ2-1; D not certain. The CDR3 extends over 13 amino acids. Trimming left V 0 bases short and J 10 bases short, with 10 bases between. CDR1 SGHAT and CDR2 FQNNGV come from the germline V gene. The CDR3, as DNA: TGTGCCAGCAGCTTAGATCTGGTGGGCGAGCAGTTCTTC. This translates into CASSLDLVGEQFF.

The chain couples TRBV5-1 to TRBJ2-3; 11 bases are a match to TRBD2. The CDR3 runs to 16 residues. The germline V gene encodes CDR1 SGHRS and CDR2 YFSETQ. Trimming took 0 bases from V and 6 from J; bases not matched to a gene: 6. As DNA, the CDR3 is TGCGCCAGCAGCTTGGGACTAGCGGGACGAGCGGATACGCAGTATTTT. Amino acids: CASSLGLAGRADTQYF.

The rearrangement links TRBV29-1 to TRBJ1-1, with D perhaps TRBD1 (5 bases). V was trimmed by 3 bases and J by 6 bases, leaving 17 bases between them. The V gene's germline CDR1 is SQVTM and CDR2 ANQGSEA. CDR3 length: 14 residues. The CDR3 DNA follows: TGCAGCGTTGACCTCGGGGGTACAGGTGCTGAAGCTTTCTTT. Its translation: CSVDLGGTGAEAFF.

This clone was seen more than once but under ten times. The chain carries TRBV2 and TRBJ2-2; 8 bases agree with TRBD2. Germline V gene lookup returns CDR1 SNHLY and CDR2 FYNNEI. This CDR3 is built from 16 residues. Trimming cost V 8 bases and J 2 bases; bases outside gene matches: 10. CDR3 coding DNA: TGTGCCAGCGGCCCCGTAGCGGGGAGAAACACCGGGGAGCTGTTTTTT. Protein: CASGPVAGRNTGELFF.

This clone was picked up many times. This chain links TRBV5-1 with TRBJ2-3, with TRBD1 identical over 8 bases. The CDR3 totals 15 residues. V lost 5 bases to trimming and J lost 4 bases; unmatched junction nucleotides: 9. Germline lookup yields CDR1 SGHRS and CDR2 YFSETQ. The DNA of the CDR3 is TGCGCCAGCAGATACACCGGACAGGGCCCAGATACGCAGTATTTT. Its protein product is CASRYTGQGPDTQYF. The full variable domain, with the rest looked up from reference TRBV5-1 and TRBJ2-3, is KAGVTQTPRYLIKTRGQQVTLSCSPISGHRSVSWYQQTPGQGLQFLFEYFSETQRNKGNFPGRFSGRQFSNSRSEMNVSTLELGDSALYLCASRYTGQGPDTQYFGPGTRLTVL.

This clone showed up just once. The rearrangement uses TRBV20-1 and TRBJ2-7, with unresolved D. Trimming shortened V by 2 bases and J by 4 bases, and 6 bases separated the two germline ends. CDR1 is DFQATT and CDR2 is SNEGSKA in the germline V gene (reference sequence). There are 11 residues in the CDR3. This chain's CDR3 is CSARLTYEQYF. CDR3 nucleotide sequence: TGCAGTGCTAGATTAACGTACGAGCAGTACTTC.

In its sample, this clone was seen many times. The rearrangement links TRBV11-3 to TRBJ2-3; D ambiguous. Trimming pared 5 bases from V and 0 bases from J, leaving 9 bases between. Germline CDR1 SGHNT, CDR2 YENEEA. CDR3 size: 14 residues. CDR3 nucleotide sequence: TGTGCCAGCAGCCCCCGGAGAAGCACAGATACGCAGTATTTT. Amino acids: CASSPRRSTDTQYF.

The rearrangement joins TRBV10-3 to TRBJ1-1; 7 bases map to TRBD1. This CDR3 is built from 13 residues. Germline V gene data show CDR1 as ENHRY and CDR2 as SYGVKD. The J segment lost 1 base and the V segment lost 6 bases, leaving 2 bases of the junction unmatched. The CDR3 DNA is TGTGCCATCAGAGACAGGGAGAACACTGAAGCTTTCTTT. Its protein product is CAIRDRENTEAFF.

The count of this clone is one. The gene calls are TRBV7-3 and TRBJ2-1; perhaps D is TRBD1 or TRBD2 (6 bases each). Germline V lookup: CDR1 SGHTA, CDR2 FQGTGA. V was clipped by 1 base and J by 4 bases, with 11 bases between them. The CDR3 has 15 amino acids. CDR3 DNA: TGTGCCAGCAGCTTAAACGTAGGGGGGTACAATGAGCAGTTCTTC. Its protein is CASSLNVGGYNEQFF.

The rearrangement uses TRBV7-2 and TRBJ2-2; possible D gene TRBD1, 5 bases. The CDR3 runs 15 residues. In germline, CDR1 is SGHTA, CDR2 FQGNSA. The V end lost 0 bases, the J end lost 4 bases, and 9 bases lay between the germline ends. This chain's CDR3 is CASSLAGVSTGELFF. The CDR3 coding sequence is TGTGCCAGCAGCTTAGCAGGGGTGAGCACCGGGGAGCTGTTTTTT.

CDR3 region: CASSVLSVNNEQFF. For the CDR3, the DNA is TGTGCCAGCAGTGTTCTATCTGTTAACAATGAGCAGTTCTTC. The rearrangement uses TRBV2 and TRBJ2-1; D gene unclear. Trimming pared 4 bases from V and 5 bases from J, leaving 12 bases between. Germline V CDR1 and CDR2: SNHLY, FYNNEI. This CDR3 spans 14 amino acids.

Ten or more counts support this clone. The rearrangement uses TRBV2 and TRBJ2-7; TRBD2 matches 7 bases. The junction had 10 bases not matched to a gene; V was cut back by 4 bases and J by 4 bases. Germline V gene data show CDR1 as SNHLY and CDR2 as FYNNEI. The CDR3 consists of 15 residues. CDR3 bases: TGTGCCAGCAGTGTGTTGGGGGGGAAGTGGTACGAGCAGTACTTC. It yields the protein CASSVLGGKWYEQYF. The whole variable domain, filled in from reference TRBV2 and TRBJ2-7, reads EPEVTQTPSHQVTQMGQEVILRCVPISNHLYFYWYRQILGQKVEFLVSFYNNEISEKSEIFDDQFSVERPDGSNFTLKIRSTKLEDSAMYFCASSVLGGKWYEQYFGPGTRLTVT.

This chain joins TRBV19 and TRBJ2-1; TRBD1 matches 8 bases. V was pared by 4 bases and J by 6 bases, with 2 bases of the junction left unmatched. The germline CDR1 and CDR2 sequences are LNHDA and SQIVND (reference sequence). This CDR3 is built from 13 residues. The CDR3: CASSRTGLNEQFF. The CDR3 DNA sequence: TGTGCCAGTAGTAGGACAGGGCTCAATGAGCAGTTCTTC. The whole variable domain, remainder taken from reference TRBV19 and TRBJ2-1, is DGGITQSPKYLFRKEGQNVTLSCEQNLNHDAMYWYRQDPGQGLRLIYYSQIVNDFQKGDIAEGYSVSREKKESFPLTVTSAQKNPTAFYLCASSRTGLNEQFFGPGTRLTVL.

Concerning this clone: The same CDR3 arises from other DNA sequences in this sample as well. This chain links TRBV4-2 with TRBJ1-2; D is unclear. This CDR3 region has 14 residues. V was pared by 0 bases and J by 4 bases, with 9 bases between. CDR1 is LGHNA, CDR2 YNFKEQ, per germline. CDR3 in amino acids: CASSQDRAAYGYTF. The DNA of the CDR3 is TGTGCCAGCAGCCAAGATAGGGCAGCCTATGGCTACACCTTC.

V usage is TRBV5-1 and J usage is TRBJ2-7; TRBD2 matches at 8 bases. Germline assignment: CDR1 SGHRS and CDR2 YFSETQ. CDR3 size: 15 residues. The junction had 5 bases not matched to a gene; V was cut back by 3 bases and J by 0 bases. Here the CDR3 DNA reads TGCGCCAGCAGCTCGGGACTAGGAAGCTCCTACGAGCAGTACTTC. Translation gives CASSSGLGSSYEQYF.